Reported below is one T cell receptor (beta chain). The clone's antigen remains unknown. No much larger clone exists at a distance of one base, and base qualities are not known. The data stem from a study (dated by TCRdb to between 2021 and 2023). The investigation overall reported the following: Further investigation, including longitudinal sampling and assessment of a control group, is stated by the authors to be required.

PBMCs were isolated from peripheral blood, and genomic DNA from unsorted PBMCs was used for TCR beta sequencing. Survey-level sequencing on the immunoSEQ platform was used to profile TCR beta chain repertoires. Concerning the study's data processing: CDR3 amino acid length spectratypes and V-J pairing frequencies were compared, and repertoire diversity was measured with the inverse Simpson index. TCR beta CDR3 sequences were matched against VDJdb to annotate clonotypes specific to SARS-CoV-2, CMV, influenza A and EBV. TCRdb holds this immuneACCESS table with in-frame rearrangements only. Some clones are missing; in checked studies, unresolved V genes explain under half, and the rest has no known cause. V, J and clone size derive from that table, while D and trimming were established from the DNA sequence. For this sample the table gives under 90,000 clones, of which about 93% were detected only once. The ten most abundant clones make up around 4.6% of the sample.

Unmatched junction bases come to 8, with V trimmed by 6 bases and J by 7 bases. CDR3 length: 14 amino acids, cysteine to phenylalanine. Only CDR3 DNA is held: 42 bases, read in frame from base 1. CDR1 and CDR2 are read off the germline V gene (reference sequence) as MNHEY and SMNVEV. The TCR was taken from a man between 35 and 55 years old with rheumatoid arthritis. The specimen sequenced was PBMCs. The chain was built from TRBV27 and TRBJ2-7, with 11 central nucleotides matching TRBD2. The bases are TGTGCCAGCAGCCATAGCGGGAGGGCCCGTGAGCAGTACTTC. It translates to CASSHSGRAREQYF.